A selection of T cell receptor beta chains follows, all from one sample in a study of blood T cells in healthy people across ages. One entry per CDR3 protein results from TCRdb running MiXCR on the 5' RACE reads. The sample includes 550,000 to 750,000 distinct CDR3 sequences, about 21% of them seen just once. The source material was blood. The receptors come from a man in his 70s in good health. CDR3s include the opening cysteine and the closing phenylalanine or tryptophan. Each record gives: J gene, clone size, D gene, V gene, CDR3 DNA, CDR3 protein. The D gene is left open where the match is weak. Size is stated for part of the rows, as once, few or many counts, or as a class when the clone is expanded.

>TRBJ2-5|few|-|TRBV5-1
TGCGCCAGCAGCTCGGGACCCCCGAAAGGATTCCAAGAGACCCAGTACTTC
CASSSGPPKGFQETQYF
>TRBJ1-2|-|TRBD1|TRBV12-3/TRBV12-4
TGTGCCAGCAGTTATGTGGTGGGACAGCAAAACCCACTCTTC
CASSYVVGQQNPLF
>TRBJ2-1|many|-|TRBV7-9
TGTGCCAGCAGCTTAGCCCCAGGACAGGGAGGGTACAATGAGCAGTTCTTC
CASSLAPGQGGYNEQFF
>TRBJ1-4|few|TRBD1|TRBV6-2/TRBV6-3
TGTGCCAGCAGTACCTCGGACAGGAACTATGAAAAACTGTTTTTT
CASSTSDRNYEKLFF
>TRBJ2-1|-|TRBD2|TRBV29-1
TGCAGCGTCCAAAGGGAGGGTCGGGAGCAGTTCTTC
CSVQREGREQFF
>TRBJ1-3|-|-|TRBV12-3/TRBV12-4
TGTGCCAGCAGAAGAATGGGTGGAAACACCATATATTTT
CASRRMGGNTIYF
>TRBJ2-1|-|TRBD2|TRBV2
TGTGCCAACATTAGATCCGGGACTAGTAATGAGCAGTTCTTC
CANIRSGTSNEQFF
>TRBJ2-5|few|-|TRBV15
TGTGCCACCGGGCAACGGAAGCAAGAGACCCAGTACTTC
CATGQRKQETQYF
>TRBJ2-2|-|TRBD1|TRBV25-1
TGTGCCAGCAGTGCCTCCGGGACAGGGGTGGCCACCGGGGAGCTGTTTTTT
CASSASGTGVATGELFF
>TRBJ2-7|-|TRBD2|TRBV20-1
TGCAGTGTTAGGACTAGCGGAGTTGGGGAGCAGTACTTC
CSVRTSGVGEQYF
>TRBJ2-7|few|-|TRBV30
TGTGCCTGGAGTACGGGCTCCTACGAGCAGTACTTC
CAWSTGSYEQYF
>TRBJ2-7|-|-|TRBV5-1
TGCGCCAACAGCCCCTCGGAAGGTTCTAACGAGCAGTACTTC
CANSPSEGSNEQYF
>TRBJ2-7|few|TRBD1|TRBV20-1
TGCAGTGCTACCCCTGCAGGGGGTTTATCCTACGAGCAGTACTTC
CSATPAGGLSYEQYF
>TRBJ2-1|-|-|TRBV28
TGTGCCAGCAGTCTTGCTGTGGCGGGGGTGAGCGACAGGGAGTTCTTC
CASSLAVAGVSDREFF
>TRBJ2-4|-|-|TRBV4-1
TGCGCCAGCAGCCAAGAAAGTTTAGCCAAAAACATTCAGTACTTC
CASSQESLAKNIQYF
>TRBJ2-5|few|-|TRBV6-5
TGTGCCAGCAGGGGGCGGACAGCCTTCGGAGAGACCCAGTACTTC
CASRGRTAFGETQYF
>TRBJ2-2|few|TRBD2|TRBV12-3/TRBV12-4
TGTGCCAGCAGGCGGGGGGGTGACACCGGGGAGCTGTTTTTT
CASRRGGDTGELFF
>TRBJ2-7|-|TRBD2|TRBV9
TGTGCCAGCAGCGTAGGTAGCGGGAGTTACGAGCAGTACTTC
CASSVGSGSYEQYF
>TRBJ2-5|few|-|TRBV21-1
TGTGCCAGCAGCAAAGCGCGGGGGCCCTCCCCAAAGACCCAGTACTTC
CASSKARGPSPKTQYF
>TRBJ2-1|many|TRBD2|TRBV10-2
TGCGCCAGCAGTGCCCCGACTAGCGGGAGGGCCGCCTACAATGAGCAGTTCTTC
CASSAPTSGRAAYNEQFF
>TRBJ1-1|few|TRBD1|TRBV5-6
TGTGCCAGCAGCTGGGACAGGGAAGCTTTCTTT
CASSWDREAFF
>TRBJ2-1|few|-|TRBV5-5
TGTGCCAGCAGCGAATCCAGTGGTGAGCAGTTCTTC
CASSESSGEQFF
>TRBJ2-1|few|TRBD1|TRBV29-1
TGCAGCGTTGAAGATTGGGAAACGGGACAGTACAATGAGCAGTTCTTC
CSVEDWETGQYNEQFF
>TRBJ2-3|-|-|TRBV28
TGTGCCAGCAGTCGGCCTAGCCTCCTCGCAGATACGCAGTATTTT
CASSRPSLLADTQYF
>TRBJ2-1|few|TRBD2|TRBV5-1
TGCGCCAGCAGCTCCGGACTAGCGGGAGGTTTTAATGAGCAGTTCTTC
CASSSGLAGGFNEQFF
>TRBJ2-3|-|-|TRBV7-2
TGTGCCAGCAGCTTAGGACTCACAGCCGATGCGCAGTATTTT
CASSLGLTADAQYF
>TRBJ1-1|few|-|TRBV20-1
TGCAGTGCTAGTGGGACATTGAACACTGAAGCTTTCTTT
CSASGTLNTEAFF
>TRBJ2-1|many|-|TRBV20-1
TGCAGTGCCCCACCCAGAATAGGGATAGGCAATGAGCAGTTCTTC
CSAPPRIGIGNEQFF
>TRBJ2-3|-|TRBD2|TRBV7-2
TGTGCCAGCAGCTTAGTTAAATGGACTAGCGGGATGCCCCCAGATACGCAGTATTTT
CASSLVKWTSGMPPDTQYF
>TRBJ2-5|few|-|TRBV5-8
TGTGCCAGCAGGGAGGATTGGGAGACCCAGTACTTC
CASREDWETQYF
>TRBJ2-1|-|-|TRBV27
TGTGCCAGCAGTTTAATGAGGGGTGCCTACAATGAGCAGTTCTTC
CASSLMRGAYNEQFF
>TRBJ1-2|-|-|TRBV30
TGTGCCTGGAGTAAGGAAAACTATGGCTACACCTTC
CAWSKENYGYTF
>TRBJ2-1|-|-|TRBV2
TGTGCCAGCAGCGAGGGACTGGCCAAGGAGTTCTTC
CASSEGLAKEFF
>TRBJ2-5|once|-|TRBV7-9
TGTGCCAGCAGCTTAGATCCCCTTGGGCAAGAGACCCAGTACTTC
CASSLDPLGQETQYF
>TRBJ2-7|many|TRBD2|TRBV7-2
TGTGCCAGCAGCTCGCACGGGACTAGCGGGAGACCGCAGTACTTC
CASSSHGTSGRPQYF
>TRBJ2-4|-|TRBD1|TRBV9
TGTGCCAACAGCGTCAGGGACAGTCCCGCAGGTGACATTCAGTACTTC
CANSVRDSPAGDIQYF
>TRBJ2-1|few|TRBD2|TRBV5-1
TGCGCCAGCAGCTTTAGCGGGGTAGCGAACAATGAGCAGTTCTTC
CASSFSGVANNEQFF
>TRBJ1-5|few|-|TRBV4-1
TGCGCCAGCAGCGGGGGGGCGAGGAATCAGCCCCAGCATTTT
CASSGGARNQPQHF
>TRBJ1-2|-|-|TRBV7-2
TGTGCCAGCAGCTTAGTGATTAGCCCTCTGGGTGGCTACACCTTC
CASSLVISPLGGYTF
>TRBJ2-1|few|TRBD2|TRBV6-4
TGTGCCAGCAGTGCTACGGGAGGGCCTTACAATGAGCAGTTCTTC
CASSATGGPYNEQFF
>TRBJ2-7|-|TRBD1|TRBV10-3
TGTGCCATCAGCCACACCGGGACAGGGGCCTACGAGCAGTACTTC
CAISHTGTGAYEQYF
>TRBJ1-4|-|-|TRBV19
TGTGCCAGTGGGGACATGGAGGTTGAAAAACTGTTTTTT
CASGDMEVEKLFF
>TRBJ2-5|few|-|TRBV20-1
TGCAGTGCTTCCCAGCGGGACCAAGAGACCCAGTACTTC
CSASQRDQETQYF
>TRBJ2-5|-|-|TRBV28
TGTGCCAGCAGTTTTCAATACCAGGGGATTGGAGAGACCCAGTACTTC
CASSFQYQGIGETQYF
>TRBJ1-5|-|TRBD1|TRBV28
TGTGCCAGCAGAACAGGGACAGATGGTCGGCCCCAGCATTTT
CASRTGTDGRPQHF
>TRBJ2-7|-|-|TRBV25-1
TGTGCCAGTTGGGGGGAGAGCGAGCAGTACTTC
CASWGESEQYF
>TRBJ2-7|-|-|TRBV12-3/TRBV12-4
TGTGCCAGCAGTTTAACCAGACCCTACGAGCAGTACTTC
CASSLTRPYEQYF
>TRBJ2-3|few|TRBD2|TRBV7-9
TGTGCCAGCAGCCCCGGGACTAGACCAGATACGCAGTATTTT
CASSPGTRPDTQYF
>TRBJ2-7|few|TRBD2|TRBV20-1
TGCAGTGCTAGTCGGCTAGCGGAGTACGAGCAGTACTTC
CSASRLAEYEQYF
>TRBJ1-1|-|-|TRBV24-1
TGTGCCACCAGTGACGCCAAGAACACTGAAGCTTTCTTT
CATSDAKNTEAFF
>TRBJ1-1|-|-|TRBV20-1
TGCAGTGTACGGGACAACACTGAAGCTTTCTTT
CSVRDNTEAFF
>TRBJ2-5|-|TRBD2|TRBV5-1
TGCGCCAGCAGCTACGGGACTACCCAAGAGACCCAGTACTTC
CASSYGTTQETQYF
>TRBJ2-1|few|-|TRBV30
TGTGCCTGGAGCTTCAACGGCGGGGCGGAGCAGTTCTTC
CAWSFNGGAEQFF
>TRBJ2-1|-|TRBD1|TRBV7-2
TGTGCCAGCAGCTTAGATGACAGGGACAATGAGCAGTTCTTC
CASSLDDRDNEQFF
>TRBJ2-7|few|TRBD1|TRBV7-9
TGTGCCAGCAGCTTAGGACAGGGGGAAGTCTCCTACGAGCAGTACTTC
CASSLGQGEVSYEQYF